This T cell receptor (beta chain) stems from a study of CXCR3-negative and CXCR3-positive naive CD8 T cells (dated by TCRdb to about 2019). Study-wide context: In total, some 130 million TRB reads were obtained, corresponding to roughly 1.5 +/- 0.3 million reads per library. Diversity and physicochemical repertoire analyses were performed on about a dozen donors pooled from two independent experiments. TRBV-TRBJ cluster analysis included naive subsets from a handful of donors and memory cells from 3 donors. Study-wide conclusions, independent of this receptor: Freshly isolated PBMCs were used for most assays because CXCR3 expression went down partially after cryopreservation. TRB CDR3s from CXCR3-positive naive cells showed higher hydrophobicity (lower Kidera factor 4), lower energy, and higher strength and volume indices than CXCR3-negative naive cells. Because surface CD5, which is linked to self-reactivity in mice, was comparable between the naive subsets, TCR interaction strength was also inferred from TRB CDR3 physicochemical properties. Comparably high repertoire diversity was found in both naive subsets, whereas much lower repertoire diversity was found in memory CD8+ T cells. TRBV-TRBJ usage was similar between naive CXCR3-negative and CXCR3-positive cells from the same donor, while memory cells showed distinct patterns.

For each CD8+ T cell subset, flow sorting was done in triplicate, and a few hundred thousand cells per subset went directly into RLT lysis buffer. To exclude memory contaminants, naive CD8+ T cells were stringently defined as CD45RO-CCR7+CD27+CD95-. Using standard density gradient centrifugation, peripheral blood mononuclear cells were isolated from buffy coats. A FACSAria III was used to flow-sort naive CD8+ T cells into CXCR3-negative and CXCR3-positive populations. Total RNA was extracted from sorted cells using an RNeasy Mini Kit. The sample was run on a NextSeq 550. The Human TCR Profiling Kit (MiLaboratory) was used to make UMI-labeled 5' RACE TRB cDNA libraries. The full amount of extracted RNA was used for cDNA synthesis, and the full amount of resulting cDNA was used for PCR amplification. The libraries were made side by side, with each library going through the same number of PCR cycles. Concerning the study's data processing: MIGEC and MiXCR extracted about 54,000 +/- 9,700 unique UMI-labeled TRB cDNA molecules per library, requiring at least two reads per UMI. An average of roughly 40,000 +/- 10,000 functional in-frame TRB CDR3 nucleotide clonotypes without stop codons was found per library. After downsampling to 5000 UMI-labeled TRB molecules per sample, diversity metrics such as normalized Shannon-Wiener and Chao1 were calculated in VDJtools. For the central five CDR3 residues, VDJtools calculated physicochemical properties weighted by clonotype size, namely interaction energy, strength, volume and Kidera factor 4. Following reprocessing of the reads by TCRdb, the data hold one row per CDR3 protein sequence and no DNA is available. The V and J calls were determined by TCRdb, not by the authors. Per the sample table, the count is about 130,000 distinct CDR3 sequences. 0.4% to 0.5% of the sample is in the top ten clones.

The CDR3 contains 13 residues, cysteine and phenylalanine counted. No DNA was logged. The germline V gene yields SGHNT for CDR1 and YENEEA for CDR2. Notes on this clonotype: The clone's antigen remains unknown.

Rearrangement joined TRBV11-3 to TRBJ1-1; the D call from TCRdb, TRBD1, cannot be confirmed without DNA. What was sequenced was naive CXCR3+ CD8+ T cells from blood. Sample cell subset or site, as interpreted from the label and publication: CD45RO-CCR7+CD27+CD95- naive CD8+ T cells expressing CXCR3 (TNR3+). The sequence was obtained from a human donor in good health. Some clones in this sample may be carry-over from other donors' samples. The CDR3 corresponds to CAAKHRENTEAFF.